The rows below give T cell receptor beta chains drawn from one sample of a study of cytomegalovirus exposure and HLA in healthy donors. The repertoire was sequenced with immunoSEQ multiplex PCR; TCRdb's copy has only in-frame clones and lacks some. This table has 130,000 or so clones, less than 80% appearing once. The sample taken for sequencing was PBMCs. These receptors were taken from a man aged 40-49 years in good health and CMV-seropositive. Both conserved end residues are part of each CDR3. A D gene is named only where the DNA matches it firmly. Expanded clones get a size class; other rows say once, few or many, or leave the size out.

V: TRBV7-9
size: .
J: TRBJ2-7
D: TRBD2
DNA: TGTGCCAGCAGCTTAGGACTAGCGGAGCCCTACGAGCAGTACTTC
CDR3: CASSLGLAEPYEQYF

V: TRBV29-1
size: .
J: TRBJ1-1
D: .
DNA: TGCAGCGTTACACAGGGGAACACTGAAGCTTTCTTT
CDR3: CSVTQGNTEAFF

V: TRBV28
size: .
J: TRBJ1-5
D: .
DNA: TGTGCCAGCAGCCCCCCCAAGCTCACCTTCAATCAGCCCCAGCATTTT
CDR3: CASSPPKLTFNQPQHF

V: TRBV28
size: .
J: TRBJ1-3
D: .
DNA: TGTGCCAGCAGTTTCGGGGGGGCAGAGTTTTACTCTGGAAACACCATATATTTT
CDR3: CASSFGGAEFYSGNTIYF

V: TRBV28
size: .
J: TRBJ2-3
D: .
DNA: TGTGCCAGCACCTCCTGGGTTGTGGAGGCGGGTACAGATACGCAGTATTTT
CDR3: CASTSWVVEAGTDTQYF

V: TRBV6-5
size: few
J: TRBJ2-6
D: .
DNA: TGTGCCAGCAGTTACGGGGGGTGGGGGGCCAACGTCCTGACTTTC
CDR3: CASSYGGWGANVLTF

V: TRBV19
size: .
J: TRBJ2-2
D: .
DNA: TGTGCCAGTAGGCTAGCGAAGAACACCGGGGAGCTGTTTTTT
CDR3: CASRLAKNTGELFF

V: TRBV7-9
size: once
J: TRBJ2-6
D: .
DNA: TGTGCCAGCAGCGCTCAGGGTGCTGGGGCCAACGTCCTGACTTTC
CDR3: CASSAQGAGANVLTF

V: TRBV7-6
size: few
J: TRBJ2-5
D: TRBD2
DNA: TGTGCCAGCAGCTTAGCGGGGGGGAAGGGGGAGACCCAGTACTTC
CDR3: CASSLAGGKGETQYF

V: TRBV10-3
size: few
J: TRBJ1-4
D: .
DNA: TGTGCCATCAGTGACAGGGCGAATGAAAAACTGTTTTTT
CDR3: CAISDRANEKLFF

V: TRBV5-4
size: once
J: TRBJ1-5
D: .
DNA: TGTGCCAGCAGCTTGGCCCCCCAGAACAATCAGCCCCAGCATTTT
CDR3: CASSLAPQNNQPQHF

V: TRBV13
size: .
J: TRBJ2-7
D: .
DNA: TGTGCCAGCAGCTCGAGGACAAGCTCCTACGAGCAGTACTTC
CDR3: CASSSRTSSYEQYF

V: TRBV5-1
size: .
J: TRBJ2-2
D: TRBD1
DNA: TGCGCCAGCACTTCCGCCGGGACAGGGGATACCGGGGAGCTGTTTTTT
CDR3: CASTSAGTGDTGELFF

V: TRBV6-1
size: few
J: TRBJ2-1
D: .
DNA: TGTGCCAGCAGTGCAAGACTAGGGGAGCAGTTCTTC
CDR3: CASSARLGEQFF

V: TRBV27
size: .
J: TRBJ1-5
D: TRBD1
DNA: TGTGCCAGCAGACCGGGACAGCCCACCCACTATAGCAATCAGCCCCAGCATTTT
CDR3: CASRPGQPTHYSNQPQHF

V: TRBV19
size: .
J: TRBJ1-4
D: .
DNA: TGTGCCAGTAGTGCCCGGGCCGTTCAAGGGGCAAAACTGTTTTTT
CDR3: CASSARAVQGAKLFF

V: TRBV28
size: once
J: TRBJ2-1
D: .
DNA: TGTGCCAGCAGTTTCACACTAGGCCCTGACAATGAGCAGTTCTTC
CDR3: CASSFTLGPDNEQFF

V: TRBV15
size: .
J: TRBJ2-5
D: .
DNA: TGTGCCGTCCCGCGGGGCCTGGAGACCCAGTACTTC
CDR3: CAVPRGLETQYF

V: TRBV6-6
size: once
J: TRBJ1-4
D: .
DNA: TGTGCCAGCAGTTACTCCGGTGAAAAACTGTTTTTT
CDR3: CASSYSGEKLFF

V: TRBV4-1
size: .
J: TRBJ2-7
D: .
DNA: TGCGCCAGCAGCCAATCTCAGGGTATAGTCGAGCAGTACTTC
CDR3: CASSQSQGIVEQYF

V: TRBV27
size: .
J: TRBJ1-1
D: .
DNA: TGTGCCAGCAGGGGTCCAGGGAGGACTGAAGCTTTCTTT
CDR3: CASRGPGRTEAFF

V: TRBV7-9
size: .
J: TRBJ1-5
D: .
DNA: TGTGCCAGCAGCTTAGGGGCAGGGAATCAGCCCCAGCATTTT
CDR3: CASSLGAGNQPQHF

V: TRBV18
size: once
J: TRBJ2-1
D: TRBD2
DNA: TGTGCCAGCTCACCTCAAAGCGGGGGGGCCAGCAATGAGAAGTTCTTC
CDR3: CASSPQSGGASNEKFF

V: TRBV7-9
size: .
J: TRBJ2-5
D: .
DNA: TGTGCCAGCAGCTCAGGGACACTCGCTACGTGGGAGCAGTACTTC
CDR3: CASSSGTLATWEQYF

V: TRBV6-5
size: .
J: TRBJ1-2
D: TRBD1
DNA: TGTGCCAGCAGTTACTCGAGGGACAGACTAAACTACACCTTC
CDR3: CASSYSRDRLNYTF

V: TRBV6-4
size: .
J: TRBJ1-3
D: .
DNA: TGTGCCAGCAGTCCCTGGGCAGGGGCAGGAAACACCATATATTTT
CDR3: CASSPWAGAGNTIYF

V: TRBV11-1
size: .
J: TRBJ2-3
D: .
DNA: TGTGCCAGCAGCCCGCGGGGGCGGAAACACGGCACAGATACGCAGTATTTT
CDR3: CASSPRGRKHGTDTQYF

V: TRBV7-9
size: once
J: TRBJ2-7
D: TRBD2
DNA: TGTGCCAGCAGCTTGGGACTACAGCGTTTACTCTTCTACGAGCAGTACTTC
CDR3: CASSLGLQRLLFYEQYF

V: TRBV19
size: .
J: TRBJ1-5
D: TRBD1
DNA: TGTGCCAGTAGGATCGACAGGGCCACTTACAATCAGCCCCAGCATTTT
CDR3: CASRIDRATYNQPQHF

V: TRBV2
size: .
J: TRBJ2-5
D: .
DNA: TGTGCCAGCAGGCGAAAGACCCAGTACTTC
CDR3: CASRRKTQYF

V: TRBV5-4
size: .
J: TRBJ2-7
D: TRBD2
DNA: TGTGCCAGCAGCCAAGGACTAGCTGGGTACGAGCAGTACTTC
CDR3: CASSQGLAGYEQYF

V: TRBV19
size: .
J: TRBJ2-6
D: .
DNA: TGTGCCAGTAGTGCCATCCTATCTGGGGCCAACGTCCTGACTTTC
CDR3: CASSAILSGANVLTF

V: TRBV28
size: .
J: TRBJ2-7
D: TRBD1
DNA: TGTGCCAGCAGTTTGGCGGACAGGGCCTTCGACGAGCAGTACTTC
CDR3: CASSLADRAFDEQYF

V: TRBV7-9
size: .
J: TRBJ2-2
D: TRBD2
DNA: TGTTCCAGCAGCTTAGTTCGGCTAGCGGGAGGAAACACCGGGGAGCTGTTTTTT
CDR3: CSSSLVRLAGGNTGELFF

V: TRBV6-4
size: medium-sized
J: TRBJ2-1
D: TRBD2
DNA: TGTGCCAGCAGTGACTCTAGCGGGGGGGCCAATGAGCAGTTCTTC
CDR3: CASSDSSGGANEQFF

V: TRBV28
size: .
J: TRBJ1-4
D: TRBD1
DNA: TGTGCCAGCAGTTTATCGACAGGGGGCTTAGGGGAAAAACTGTTTTTT
CDR3: CASSLSTGGLGEKLFF

V: TRBV19
size: .
J: TRBJ2-3
D: .
DNA: TGTGCCAGTAGCAAATATACCACCTATACAGATACGCAGTATTTT
CDR3: CASSKYTTYTDTQYF

V: TRBV18
size: .
J: TRBJ1-6
D: .
DNA: TGTGCCAGCTCCGCCCGTCAGGGTGATTCACCCCTCCACTTT
CDR3: CASSARQGDSPLHF

V: TRBV4-2
size: .
J: TRBJ2-7
D: .
DNA: TGTGCCAGCAGCCAAGATTTGGCGGGGTCGTATGAGCAGTACTTC
CDR3: CASSQDLAGSYEQYF

V: TRBV10-3
size: .
J: TRBJ2-7
D: .
DNA: TGTGCCATCAGGGGGTCGGGGGGCGCGAACGAGCAGTACTTC
CDR3: CAIRGSGGANEQYF

V: TRBV19
size: .
J: TRBJ2-7
D: TRBD2
DNA: TGTGCCAGTAGTTTCACTAGCGGGAGTCGTGGGCAGTACTTC
CDR3: CASSFTSGSRGQYF

V: TRBV10-1
size: .
J: TRBJ2-1
D: TRBD1
DNA: TGCGCCAGCAGCGCCGGGACAGGGAGTGACAATGAGCAGTTCTTC
CDR3: CASSAGTGSDNEQFF

V: TRBV10-2
size: few
J: TRBJ2-7
D: TRBD2
DNA: TGCGCCAGCAGTCTAGCGGGTTTCTTCGAGCAGTACTTC
CDR3: CASSLAGFFEQYF

V: TRBV7-8
size: .
J: TRBJ1-4
D: .
DNA: TGTGCCAGCAGCTTAGCTTCTGAGAGGAAACTGTTTTTT
CDR3: CASSLASERKLFF

V: TRBV6-1
size: .
J: TRBJ1-6
D: TRBD1
DNA: TGTGCCAGCAGACCGACAGGGGAGTCGAATTCACCCCTCCACTTT
CDR3: CASRPTGESNSPLHF

V: TRBV29-1
size: .
J: TRBJ2-3
D: .
DNA: TGCAGCGTACTTCGTCCAGGGATGGATACGCAGTATTTT
CDR3: CSVLRPGMDTQYF

V: TRBV19
size: .
J: TRBJ1-2
D: .
DNA: TGTGCCAGTAGTGAGGTAGTTGGTCGCTACACCTTC
CDR3: CASSEVVGRYTF

V: TRBV6-5
size: .
J: TRBJ1-1
D: .
DNA: TGTGCCAGCAGCCTCGGACCGGGAACTGAAGCTTTCTTT
CDR3: CASSLGPGTEAFF

V: TRBV14
size: .
J: TRBJ2-2
D: .
DNA: TGTGCCAGCAGCCACGAGGCGCAGGGGACCGGGGAGCTGTTTTTT
CDR3: CASSHEAQGTGELFF

V: TRBV6-1
size: few
J: TRBJ1-2
D: .
DNA: TGTGCCAGCAGTCAACAAGTAAACTATGGCTACACCTTC
CDR3: CASSQQVNYGYTF

V: TRBV4-1
size: .
J: TRBJ2-2
D: .
DNA: TGCGCCAGCAGCCAACAGGGGATCACCGGGGAGCTGTTTTTT
CDR3: CASSQQGITGELFF

V: TRBV25-1
size: .
J: TRBJ1-2
D: .
DNA: TGTGCCAGCAGTGATCAAAATAGCTATGGCTACACCTTC
CDR3: CASSDQNSYGYTF

V: TRBV30
size: .
J: TRBJ2-7
D: .
DNA: TGTGCCTGGAACCCGGTGTCCTACGAGCAGTACTTC
CDR3: CAWNPVSYEQYF

V: TRBV29-1
size: .
J: TRBJ2-5
D: TRBD1
DNA: TGCAGCGTTGGAACAGGGGAGGAGACCCAGTACTTC
CDR3: CSVGTGEETQYF

V: TRBV19
size: .
J: TRBJ1-1
D: .
DNA: TGTGCCAGTAGTCTTAGACAGAGATTTAACACTGAAGCTTTCTTT
CDR3: CASSLRQRFNTEAFF

V: TRBV6-6
size: .
J: TRBJ2-2
D: .
DNA: TGTGCCAGCAGTTACACGGGTACTTCTACCGGGGAGCTGTTTTTT
CDR3: CASSYTGTSTGELFF

V: TRBV19
size: .
J: TRBJ1-2
D: .
DNA: TGTGCCAGTAGTGCCCCTTGGGGAACAGGAGATGGCTACACCTTC
CDR3: CASSAPWGTGDGYTF

V: TRBV9
size: once
J: TRBJ2-3
D: .
DNA: TGTGCCAGCAGCAAAAGGGAGTCCACAGATACGCAGTATTTT
CDR3: CASSKRESTDTQYF

V: TRBV6-5
size: .
J: TRBJ1-2
D: .
DNA: TGTGCCAGCAGTTACCCCAGATACTATGGCTACACCTTC
CDR3: CASSYPRYYGYTF